Listed below are T cell receptor beta chains from one sample, sequenced in a study of beta chain features in type 1 diabetes. Sequencing used immunoSEQ multiplex PCR; TCRdb keeps in-frame clones, though not all of them. This table holds some 150,000 clones, less than 9% found once. The specimen sequenced was central memory CD4+ T cells from blood. These receptors came from a woman aged 25 to 39 in good health. Each CDR3 is given with its conserved first and last residue. A D gene is named only where the DNA matches it firmly. Some rows have no size entry. The others give once, few or many, or a class for an expanded clone.

V gene: TRBV28
clone size: .
D gene: TRBD1
J gene: TRBJ2-5
CDR3 protein: CASSLTTGEGVRTQYF
CDR3 DNA: TGTGCCAGCAGTCTTACCACAGGGGAAGGGGTTCGGACCCAGTACTTC

V gene: TRBV13
clone size: few
D gene: .
J gene: TRBJ2-1
CDR3 protein: CASSFPKSRPIPNEQFF
CDR3 DNA: TGTGCCAGCAGCTTCCCAAAATCTAGGCCGATCCCCAATGAGCAGTTCTTC

V gene: TRBV7-2
clone size: many
D gene: .
J gene: TRBJ2-7
CDR3 protein: CASSSPGQLSYEQYF
CDR3 DNA: TGTGCCAGCAGCTCCCCTGGGCAGCTCTCCTACGAGCAGTACTTC

V gene: TRBV5-4
clone size: few
D gene: TRBD1
J gene: TRBJ1-5
CDR3 protein: CASSWDRDQPQHF
CDR3 DNA: TGTGCCAGCAGCTGGGACAGGGATCAGCCCCAGCATTTT

V gene: TRBV28
clone size: few
D gene: TRBD2
J gene: TRBJ2-4
CDR3 protein: CASSTSGGLAKNIQYF
CDR3 DNA: TGTGCCAGCAGTACGAGCGGGGGCCTAGCCAAAAACATTCAGTACTTC

V gene: TRBV4-2
clone size: few
D gene: .
J gene: TRBJ1-4
CDR3 protein: CASSQGLGGLSNEKLFF
CDR3 DNA: TGTGCCAGCAGCCAAGGTTTGGGGGGACTGAGTAATGAAAAACTGTTTTTT

V gene: TRBV11-2
clone size: many
D gene: .
J gene: TRBJ1-2
CDR3 protein: CASSLDDGTRGCTF
CDR3 DNA: TGTGCCAGCAGCTTAGACGACGGAACCCGAGGGTGCACCTTC

V gene: TRBV19
clone size: many
D gene: .
J gene: TRBJ2-1
CDR3 protein: CASSTSGSLPFYNEQFF
CDR3 DNA: TGTGCCAGTAGTACAAGCGGAAGCCTTCCATTCTACAATGAGCAGTTCTTC

V gene: TRBV27
clone size: many
D gene: TRBD1
J gene: TRBJ2-7
CDR3 protein: CASSLTPDRGEQYF
CDR3 DNA: TGTGCCAGCAGTTTGACTCCCGACAGGGGCGAGCAGTACTTC

V gene: TRBV16
clone size: few
D gene: TRBD2
J gene: TRBJ2-7
CDR3 protein: CASSDVSREGVDEQYF
CDR3 DNA: TGTGCCAGCAGCGACGTCTCCCGGGAGGGAGTCGACGAGCAGTACTTC